Listed here are 24 T cell receptor beta chains from one sample, sequenced in a study of blood T cell repertoires in COVID-19. Here immunoSEQ multiplex PCR was the method, and the copy in TCRdb shows in-frame clones only, minus some. The table has approximately 300,000 clones, about nine tenths seen once. Sequenced: PBMCs or T cells enriched from blood (not recorded which). These receptors originate from a young man who had recovered from COVID-19.

V gene TRBV7-8 combines with J gene TRBJ2-2, with D possibly being TRBD2 (5 bases). Germline assignment: CDR1 SGHVS and CDR2 FQNEAQ. There are 14 residues in the CDR3. Trimming removed 4 bases from V and 4 bases from J, with 10 bases in between. The CDR3 is CASSYGVGTGELFF. CDR3 coding DNA: TGTGCCAGCAGCTACGGGGTGGGCACCGGGGAGCTGTTTTTT.

This clone was seen more than once but under ten times. V usage is TRBV6-5 and J usage is TRBJ2-3; D is undetermined. The V and J ends lost 0 bases and 9 bases respectively, with 13 bases between them. This CDR3 has 14 residues. The V gene's germline CDR1 is MNHEY and CDR2 SVGAGI. CDR3 sequence: CASSYSTSSDTQYF. In DNA form, the CDR3 reads TGTGCCAGCAGTTACTCGACTTCTTCTGACACGCAGTATTTT.

This chain uses TRBV18 with TRBJ1-1; 7 bases align to TRBD1. Germline CDR1 and CDR2: KGHSH and LQKENI. The junction had 1 base not matched to a gene; V was cut back by 3 bases and J by 0 bases. The CDR3 extends over 14 amino acids. CDR3 in amino acids: CASSPDRLNTEAFF. In nucleotides, the CDR3 is TGTGCCAGCTCACCGGACAGGTTGAACACTGAAGCTTTCTTT. The whole variable domain, filled in from reference TRBV18 and TRBJ1-1, reads NAGVMQNPRHLVRRRGQEARLRCSPMKGHSHVYWYRQLPEEGLKFMVYLQKENIIDESGMPKERFSAEFPKEGPSILRIQQVVRGDSAAYFCASSPDRLNTEAFFGQGTRLTVV.

V is TRBV5-4 and J is TRBJ2-7; 8 bases are shared with TRBD1. With 5 bases clipped from V and 1 base from J, the junction kept 5 bases outside the gene matches. The CDR3 covers 14 residues. CDR1 SGHNT and CDR2 YYREEE come from the germline V gene (reference sequence). The CDR3 sequence is CASSFDRGSYEQYF. CDR3 nucleotides: TGTGCCAGCAGTTTTGACAGGGGATCCTACGAGCAGTACTTC.

This chain joins TRBV6-5 and TRBJ1-2; a possible D gene is TRBD1 (5 bases). Trimming pared 0 bases from V and 2 bases from J, leaving 13 bases between. Germline lookup yields CDR1 MNHEY and CDR2 SVGAGI. The CDR3 has 16 amino acids. CDR3 in amino acids: CASSYSYQGLNYGYTF. Written as DNA, the CDR3 is TGTGCCAGCAGTTACTCGTATCAGGGTTTGAACTATGGCTACACCTTC.

The chain employs TRBV6-1 and TRBJ1-2; no firm D call. The CDR3 consists of 11 residues. The V gene lost 3 bases and the J gene lost 4 bases, with 3 bases spanning the gap. CDR1 MNHNS and CDR2 SASEGT come from the germline V gene. The CDR3 loop reads CASSDIYGYTF. CDR3 nucleotides: TGTGCCAGCAGTGACATCTATGGCTACACCTTC.

The CDR3 DNA is TGTGCCACGAAAGGGGGCGATAGTCTGAACACTGAAGCTTTCTTT. It is translated as CATKGGDSLNTEAFF. The gene calls are TRBV24-1 and TRBJ1-1; 7 positions agree with TRBD1. The CDR3 consists of 15 residues. V gave up 10 bases and J gave up 0 bases; unmatched junction bases: 10. CDR1 and CDR2 from the germline V gene are KGHDR and SFDVKD.

This clone has a single count. For the CDR3, the DNA is TGTGCCTGGAGTGTAAGGGGCTGGTCTGAAGCTTTCTTT. As protein: CAWSVRGWSEAFF. The chain couples TRBV30 to TRBJ1-1; D may be TRBD1 (5 bases). The CDR3 consists of 13 residues. V lost 0 bases, J lost 6 bases, and 11 bases lay in between. The V gene's germline CDR1 is GTSNPN and CDR2 SVGIG (reference sequence).

This chain uses TRBV7-2 with TRBJ2-1; 10 bases agree with TRBD2. The V gene's germline CDR1 is SGHTA and CDR2 FQGNSA. The trim removed 5 bases at V and 1 base at J, leaving 8 bases unmatched. The CDR3 totals 17 residues. CDR3 nucleotide sequence: TGTGCCAGCAGCCTCAGCGGGAGGGCCACGTCCTACAATGAGCAGTTCTTC. Amino acids: CASSLSGRATSYNEQFF.

The chain is built from TRBV6-5 and TRBJ2-1, with D perhaps TRBD1 (6 bases). The CDR3 extends over 16 amino acids. Trimming took 2 bases from V and 1 from J, leaving 12 bases between them. Germline V lookup: CDR1 MNHEY, CDR2 SVGAGI. CDR3 coding DNA: TGTGCCAGCAGTTACAGTACAGGGCGGTCCTACAATGAGCAGTTCTTC. This sequence encodes CASSYSTGRSYNEQFF.

The rearrangement joins TRBV7-9 to TRBJ2-1; D possibly corresponds to TRBD2 (6 bases). CDR1 SEHNR and CDR2 FQNEAQ come from the germline V gene (reference sequence). The CDR3 covers 14 residues. V lost 8 bases and J 9 bases, leaving 20 bases between the germline ends. The CDR3 sequence: CASWGLLSYGEQFF. Written as DNA, the CDR3 is TGTGCCAGCTGGGGACTCCTGAGTTACGGTGAGCAGTTCTTC.

The chain has TRBV28 and TRBJ2-3; D is perhaps TRBD2 (6 bases). V lost 4 bases and J 2 bases, leaving 13 bases between the germline ends. From germline, CDR1 is MDHEN and CDR2 SYDVKM. The CDR3 covers 15 residues. DNA of the CDR3: TGTGCCAGCAGTTGGGCATGGGGGGACACAGATACGCAGTATTTT. Translation gives CASSWAWGDTDTQYF.

The rearrangement uses TRBV4-2 and TRBJ1-5, with D unresolved. CDR1 is LGHNA and CDR2 is YNFKEQ in the germline V gene. This CDR3 comprises 15 residues. Deletions cut 0 bases from V and 0 bases from J, with 6 bases between. The CDR3 nucleotides are TGTGCCAGCAGCCAAGACCGGTATAGCAATCAGCCCCAGCATTTT. Translated, it gives CASSQDRYSNQPQHF.

The chain has TRBV19 and TRBJ2-5, with D maybe TRBD2 (5 bases). Trimming took 5 bases from V and 4 from J, leaving 11 bases between them. The CDR3 is 13 residues long. CDR1 and CDR2 from the germline V gene are LNHDA and SQIVND (reference sequence). The CDR3 sequence: CASSSPGRETQYF. In nucleotides, the CDR3 is TGTGCCAGTAGTTCCCCGGGGAGAGAGACCCAGTACTTC. Together with reference TRBV19 and TRBJ2-5, the CDR3 gives the full variable domain: DGGITQSPKYLFRKEGQNVTLSCEQNLNHDAMYWYRQDPGQGLRLIYYSQIVNDFQKGDIAEGYSVSREKKESFPLTVTSAQKNPTAFYLCASSSPGRETQYFGPGTRLLVL.

This chain links TRBV5-1 with TRBJ2-5, with a possible D match to TRBD1 (6 bases). Looked up from germline, CDR1 is SGHRS and CDR2 is YFSETQ. CDR3 length: 15 amino acids. Trimming removed 5 bases from V and 5 bases from J, with 19 bases in between. The CDR3 spells CASRPGHQKHETQYF. DNA for the CDR3: TGCGCCAGCAGACCGGGACATCAAAAGCACGAGACCCAGTACTTC.

This chain joins TRBV5-1 and TRBJ1-2; D is perhaps TRBD1 (5 bases). The germline CDR1 and CDR2 sequences are SGHRS and YFSETQ. Between the trimmed V and J ends, which lost 0 bases and 4 bases, there was a span of 13 bases. CDR3 size: 15 residues. CDR3 protein: CASSLAAGGVYGYTF. The DNA of the CDR3 is TGCGCCAGCAGCTTGGCGGCGGGGGGGGTCTATGGCTACACCTTC.

This rearrangement joins TRBV5-1 to TRBJ1-5; D ambiguous. CDR3 size: 14 residues. CDR1 is SGHRS and CDR2 is YFSETQ in the germline V gene. Deletions cut 4 bases from V and 3 bases from J, with 11 bases between. The CDR3 DNA reads TGCGCCAGCAGCCAAGACGGAGACAATCAGCCCCAGCATTTT. Its translation is CASSQDGDNQPQHF.

The gene calls are TRBV9 and TRBJ2-5, with 7 positions matching TRBD2. Germline CDR1 is SGDLS and CDR2 is YYNGEE. The CDR3 length is 15 residues. The J segment lost 3 bases and the V segment lost 7 bases, leaving 12 bases of the junction unmatched. The CDR3 DNA follows: TGTGCCAGCTCCCTACAGTCCGGGACTAAAGAGACCCAGTACTTC. As protein: CASSLQSGTKETQYF.

The chain has TRBV19 and TRBJ2-5, with 14 bases lining up with TRBD2. Germline-derived CDR1 and CDR2 are LNHDA and SQIVND (reference sequence). V gave up 10 bases and J gave up 1 base; unmatched junction bases: 5. The CDR3 has 15 residues. The CDR3 here is CATRTSGGSQETQYF. CDR3 DNA: TGTGCCACCCGGACTAGCGGGGGGTCCCAAGAGACCCAGTACTTC.

J is TRBJ1-3 and V is TRBV5-4, with a possible D match to TRBD1 (5 bases). The V end lost 3 bases, the J end lost 0 bases, and 10 bases lay between the germline ends. CDR3 length: 15 amino acids. Germline V gives CDR1 SGHNT, CDR2 YYREEE (reference sequence). The CDR3 sequence: CASSYGQGSGNTIYF. For the CDR3, the DNA is TGTGCCAGCAGCTATGGACAAGGCTCTGGAAACACCATATATTTT.

This chain connects TRBV5-4 to TRBJ1-5; D unresolved. This CDR3 comprises 14 residues. Germline CDR1 reads SGHNT; CDR2 reads YYREEE (reference sequence). Trimming left V 3 bases short and J 9 bases short, with 16 bases between. In DNA, the CDR3 is TGTGCCAGCAGCTCCTCTCTCTCCCCGGGGCCCCAGCATTTT. Residues: CASSSSLSPGPQHF.

V gene TRBV19 combines with J gene TRBJ2-3; no reliable D call. Germline V gene data show CDR1 as LNHDA and CDR2 as SQIVND (reference sequence). The ends were cut back, 4 bases at V and 2 bases at J, with 13 bases in the middle. This CDR3 is built from 15 residues. Here the CDR3 reads CASSNPDSSTDTQYF. Here the CDR3 DNA reads TGTGCCAGTAGTAATCCAGATTCTTCCACAGATACGCAGTATTTT.

Comments on this clone: At one of its ends the junction is not consistent with the germline gene, which may arise from a read error. The CDR3 loop is CASRLGPGTSLGYTF. CDR3 DNA: TGCGCCAGCAGATTGGGACCGGGTACCAGCCTGGGCTACACCTTC. The gene calls are TRBV5-1 and TRBJ1-2; TRBD1 might be the D (5 bases). Germline V gene lookup returns CDR1 SGHRS and CDR2 YFSETQ. This CDR3 contains 15 residues.

The chain carries TRBV2 and TRBJ2-2; D is undetermined. Trimming stripped 5 bases from V and 6 bases from J, with 19 bases between. CDR3 length: 16 amino acids. In germline, CDR1 is SNHLY, CDR2 FYNNEI. CDR3 in DNA: TGTGCCAGCAGTCAGCTCGTGTGGAGAGAGGCCGGGGAGCTGTTTTTT. This gives the protein CASSQLVWREAGELFF.